One T cell receptor beta chain is described in this entry. TCRdb recomputed clones from the PCR reads via MiXCR. Among approximately 17,000 clones listed, roughly 27% were seen once. Every patient underwent thyroid surgery untreated. The record originates from a study of metastatic and nonmetastatic thyroid tumors. Germline CDR1 and CDR2: SGHTA and FQGTGA. With 2 bases removed from V and 0 bases from J, the gap between germline ends came to 10 bases. CDR3 length equals 16 residues. What was sequenced was adjacent normal tissue. The TCR sequence derives from a female donor with papillary thyroid cancer or a benign thyroid nodule (not recorded which). Some clones in this sample may be carry-over from other donors' samples. The chain has TRBV7-3 and TRBJ2-2; D ambiguous. The CDR3 sequence is CASSLLGGSNTGELFF. CDR3 in DNA: TGTGCCAGCAGCTTATTGGGCGGCTCGAACACCGGGGAGCTGTTTTTT.